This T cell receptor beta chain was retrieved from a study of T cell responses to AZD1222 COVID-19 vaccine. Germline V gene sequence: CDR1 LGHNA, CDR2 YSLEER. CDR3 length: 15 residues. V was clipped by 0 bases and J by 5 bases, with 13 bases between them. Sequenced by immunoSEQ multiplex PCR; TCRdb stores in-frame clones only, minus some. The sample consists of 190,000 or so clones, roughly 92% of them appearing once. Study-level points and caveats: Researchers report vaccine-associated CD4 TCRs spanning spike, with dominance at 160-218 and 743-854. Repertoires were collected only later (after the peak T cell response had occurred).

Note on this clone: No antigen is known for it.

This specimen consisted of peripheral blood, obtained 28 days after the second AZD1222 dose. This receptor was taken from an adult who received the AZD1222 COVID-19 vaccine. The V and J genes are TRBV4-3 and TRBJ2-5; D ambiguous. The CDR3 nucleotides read TGCGCCAGCAGCCAAGAGGGCGGCTCCGGGGAGACCCAGTACTTC. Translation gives CASSQEGGSGETQYF.